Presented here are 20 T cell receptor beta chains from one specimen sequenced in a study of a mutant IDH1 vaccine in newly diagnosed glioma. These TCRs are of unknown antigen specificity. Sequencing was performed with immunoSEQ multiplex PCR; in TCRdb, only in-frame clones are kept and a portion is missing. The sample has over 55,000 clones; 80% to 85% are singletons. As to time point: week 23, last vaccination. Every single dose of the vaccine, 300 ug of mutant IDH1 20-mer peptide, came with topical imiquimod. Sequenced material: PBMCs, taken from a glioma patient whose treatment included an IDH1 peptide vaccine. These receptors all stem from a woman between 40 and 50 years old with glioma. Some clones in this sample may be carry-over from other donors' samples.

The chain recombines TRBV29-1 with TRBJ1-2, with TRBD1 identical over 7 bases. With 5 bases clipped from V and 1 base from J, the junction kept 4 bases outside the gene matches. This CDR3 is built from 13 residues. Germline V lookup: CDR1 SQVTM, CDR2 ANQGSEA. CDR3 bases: TGCAGCGTTAACGACAGGGTTAACTATGGCTACACCTTC. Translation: CSVNDRVNYGYTF.

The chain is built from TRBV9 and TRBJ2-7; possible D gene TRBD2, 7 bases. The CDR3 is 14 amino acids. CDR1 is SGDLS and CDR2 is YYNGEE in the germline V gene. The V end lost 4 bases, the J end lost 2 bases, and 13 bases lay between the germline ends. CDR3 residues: CASSHTGTTYEQYF. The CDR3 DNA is TGTGCCAGCAGCCATACAGGGACTACCTACGAGCAGTACTTC.

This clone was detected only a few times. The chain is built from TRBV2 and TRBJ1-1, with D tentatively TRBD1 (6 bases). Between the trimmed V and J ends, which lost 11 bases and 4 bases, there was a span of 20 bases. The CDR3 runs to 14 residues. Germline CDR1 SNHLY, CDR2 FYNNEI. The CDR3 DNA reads TGTGCCTCGAAGGGGGACGGCCTGGGCACTGAAGCTTTCTTT. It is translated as CASKGDGLGTEAFF.

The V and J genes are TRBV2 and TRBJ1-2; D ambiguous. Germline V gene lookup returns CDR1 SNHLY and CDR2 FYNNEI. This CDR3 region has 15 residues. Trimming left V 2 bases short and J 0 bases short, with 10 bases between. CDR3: CASSELEGTNYGYTF. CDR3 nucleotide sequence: TGTGCCAGCAGTGAATTGGAAGGGACTAACTATGGCTACACCTTC.

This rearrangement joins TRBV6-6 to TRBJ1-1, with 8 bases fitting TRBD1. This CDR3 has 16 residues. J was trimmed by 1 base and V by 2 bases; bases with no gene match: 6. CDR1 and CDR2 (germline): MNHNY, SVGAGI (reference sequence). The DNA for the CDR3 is TGTGCCAGCAGTTACCCCAGGACAGGGACGAACACTGAAGCTTTCTTT. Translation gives CASSYPRTGTNTEAFF.

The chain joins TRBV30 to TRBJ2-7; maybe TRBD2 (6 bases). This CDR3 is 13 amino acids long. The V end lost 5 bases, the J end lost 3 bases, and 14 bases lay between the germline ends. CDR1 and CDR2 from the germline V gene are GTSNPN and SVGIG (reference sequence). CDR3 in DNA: TGTGCCTGGGCTTTGGGGGGTGTCTACGAGCAGTACTTC. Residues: CAWALGGVYEQYF.

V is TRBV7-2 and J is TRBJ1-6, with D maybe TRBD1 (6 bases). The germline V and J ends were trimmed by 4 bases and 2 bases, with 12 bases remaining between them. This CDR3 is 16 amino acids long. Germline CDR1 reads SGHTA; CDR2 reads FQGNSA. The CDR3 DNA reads TGTGCCAGCAGCTCCCACAGGGAACCCTATAATTCACCCCTCCACTTT. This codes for CASSSHREPYNSPLHF.

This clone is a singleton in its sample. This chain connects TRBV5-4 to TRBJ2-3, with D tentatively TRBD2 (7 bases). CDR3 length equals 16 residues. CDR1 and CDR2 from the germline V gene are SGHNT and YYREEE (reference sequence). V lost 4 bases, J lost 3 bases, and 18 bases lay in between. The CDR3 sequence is CASSPGGGGLTDTQYF. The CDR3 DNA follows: TGTGCCAGCAGCCCCGGAGGGGGGGGCCTGACAGATACGCAGTATTTT.

This chain's CDR3 is CASSPTNYGYTF. CDR3 nucleotides: TGTGCCAGCAGCCCTACCAACTATGGCTACACCTTC. The rearrangement links TRBV7-9 to TRBJ1-2; D ambiguous. Trimming left V 5 bases short and J 2 bases short, with 6 bases between. The CDR3 consists of 12 residues. Germline V lookup: CDR1 SEHNR, CDR2 FQNEAQ (reference sequence).

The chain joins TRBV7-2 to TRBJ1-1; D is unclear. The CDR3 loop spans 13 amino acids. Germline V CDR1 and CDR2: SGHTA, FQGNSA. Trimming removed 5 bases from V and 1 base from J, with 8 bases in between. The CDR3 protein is CASSLTRNTEAFF. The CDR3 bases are TGTGCCAGCAGCCTGACGAGGAACACTGAAGCTTTCTTT.

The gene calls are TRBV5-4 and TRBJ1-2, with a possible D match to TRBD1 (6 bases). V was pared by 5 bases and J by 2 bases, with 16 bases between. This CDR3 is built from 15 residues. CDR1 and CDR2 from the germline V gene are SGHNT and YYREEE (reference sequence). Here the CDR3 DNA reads TGTGCCAGCAGTATAACAGGGAGTAGGAACTATGGCTACACCTTC. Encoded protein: CASSITGSRNYGYTF. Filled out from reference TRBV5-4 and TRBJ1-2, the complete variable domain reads ETGVTQSPTHLIKTRGQQVTLRCSSQSGHNTVSWYQQALGQGPQFIFQYYREEENGRGNFPPRFSGLQFPNYSSELNVNALELDDSALYLCASSITGSRNYGYTFGSGTRLTVV.

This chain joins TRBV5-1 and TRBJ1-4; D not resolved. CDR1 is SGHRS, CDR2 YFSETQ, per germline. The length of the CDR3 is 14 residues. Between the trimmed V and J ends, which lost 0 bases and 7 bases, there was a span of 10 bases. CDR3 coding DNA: TGCGCCAGCAGCTTGGAAAACTTGGGTGAAAAACTGTTTTTT. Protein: CASSLENLGEKLFF. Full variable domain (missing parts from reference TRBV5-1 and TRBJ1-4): KAGVTQTPRYLIKTRGQQVTLSCSPISGHRSVSWYQQTPGQGLQFLFEYFSETQRNKGNFPGRFSGRQFSNSRSEMNVSTLELGDSALYLCASSLENLGEKLFFGSGTQLSVL.

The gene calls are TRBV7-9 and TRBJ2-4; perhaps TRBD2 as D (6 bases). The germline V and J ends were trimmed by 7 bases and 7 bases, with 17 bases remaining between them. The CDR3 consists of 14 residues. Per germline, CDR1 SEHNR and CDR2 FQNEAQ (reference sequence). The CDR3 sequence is CASTSGGAKNIQYF. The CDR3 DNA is TGTGCCAGCACCAGTGGAGGGGCGAAGAACATTCAGTACTTC.

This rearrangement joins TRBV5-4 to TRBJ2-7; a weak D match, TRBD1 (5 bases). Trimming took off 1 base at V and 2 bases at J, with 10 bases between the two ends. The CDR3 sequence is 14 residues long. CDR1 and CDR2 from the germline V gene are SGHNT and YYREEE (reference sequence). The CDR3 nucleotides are TGTGCCAGCAGCTTGTATCAGGGCACCTACGAGCAGTACTTC. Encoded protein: CASSLYQGTYEQYF.

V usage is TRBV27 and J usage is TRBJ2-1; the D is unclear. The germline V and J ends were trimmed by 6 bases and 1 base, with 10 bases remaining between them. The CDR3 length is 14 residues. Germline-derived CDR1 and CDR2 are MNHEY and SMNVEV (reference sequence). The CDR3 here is CASRSLGSYNEQFF. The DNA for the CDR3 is TGTGCCAGCAGGTCTCTAGGTTCCTACAATGAGCAGTTCTTC.

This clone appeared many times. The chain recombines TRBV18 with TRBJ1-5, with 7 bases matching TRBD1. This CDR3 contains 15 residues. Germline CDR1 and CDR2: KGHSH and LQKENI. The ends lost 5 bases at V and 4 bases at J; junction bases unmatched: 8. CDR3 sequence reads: CASSTGQKFNQPQHF. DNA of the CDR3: TGTGCCAGCTCAACGGGACAGAAATTTAATCAGCCCCAGCATTTT.

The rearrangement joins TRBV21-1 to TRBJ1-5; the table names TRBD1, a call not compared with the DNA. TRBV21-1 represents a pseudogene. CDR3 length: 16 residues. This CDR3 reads CASSKAGQGGNQPQHF. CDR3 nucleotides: TGTGCCAGCAGCAAAGCGGGACAGGGCGGCAATCAGCCCCAGCATTTT.

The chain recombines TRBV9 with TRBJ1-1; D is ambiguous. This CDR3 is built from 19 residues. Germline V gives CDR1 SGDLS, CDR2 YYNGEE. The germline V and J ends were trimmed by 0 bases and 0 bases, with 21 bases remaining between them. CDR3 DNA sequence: TGTGCCAGCAGCGTAGGAGGAGAACCGAGACCGGCCATGAACACTGAAGCTTTCTTT. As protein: CASSVGGEPRPAMNTEAFF.

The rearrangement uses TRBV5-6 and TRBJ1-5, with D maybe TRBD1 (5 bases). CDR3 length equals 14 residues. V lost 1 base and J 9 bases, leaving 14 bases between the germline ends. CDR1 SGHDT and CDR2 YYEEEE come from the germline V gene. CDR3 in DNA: TGTGCCAGCAGCTTGTGGGGCTCCCCCGGGCCCCAGCATTTT. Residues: CASSLWGSPGPQHF. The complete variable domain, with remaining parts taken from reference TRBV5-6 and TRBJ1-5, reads DAGVTQSPTHLIKTRGQQVTLRCSPKSGHDTVSWYQQALGQGPQFIFQYYEEEERQRGNFPDRFSGHQFPNYSSELNVNALLLGDSALYLCASSLWGSPGPQHFGDGTRLSIL.

CDR3 sequence reads: CASSGNRGRSDYGYTF. CDR3 DNA sequence: TGTGCCAGCTCAGGTAACAGGGGGCGCTCGGACTATGGCTACACCTTC. The rearrangement links TRBV18 to TRBJ1-2; 9 bases align to TRBD1. The germline V gene has CDR1 KGHSH and CDR2 LQKENI. V was clipped by 5 bases and J by 3 bases; unmatched bases: 10. CDR3 length: 16 residues.